Listed below are T cell receptor beta chains from one sample, sequenced in a study of blood T cells in healthy people across ages. MiXCR, applied by TCRdb to the 5' RACE reads, yields one record per CDR3 protein. This sample has 1.8 million or so distinct CDR3 sequences; roughly two fifths occur once, and the top ten carry 20% to 25%. Sequenced input: blood. The receptors come from a human donor in good health. CDR3s include the opening cysteine and the closing phenylalanine or tryptophan. A D gene is named only where the DNA matches it firmly. The size of a clone is reported for some rows only, either as once, few or many, or as a class for expanded clones.

CDR3 length,D gene,clone size,J gene,V gene,CDR3 DNA,CDR3 protein
13,NA,few,TRBJ2-7,TRBV20-1,TGCAGTGCTAGAGACTACAGCTCCTACGAGCAGTACTTC,CSARDYSSYEQYF
14,NA,NA,TRBJ2-1,TRBV12-3/TRBV12-4,TGTGCCAGCAGTTTAGATTCATCTTTGGGTGAGCAGTTCTTC,CASSLDSSLGEQFF
13,NA,few,TRBJ2-5,TRBV4-1,TGCGCCAGCAGCCAGCCCTTTAAAGAGACCCAGTACTTC,CASSQPFKETQYF
15,NA,NA,TRBJ1-2,TRBV20-1,TGCAGTGCAAGAGAAAGTAAAGGGTTCCCCTATGGCTACACCTTC,CSARESKGFPYGYTF
16,TRBD1,few,TRBJ2-1,TRBV3-1,TGTGCCAGCAGCCAAGTGGGGACAGGGGCGGACAATGAGCAGTTCTTC,CASSQVGTGADNEQFF
16,NA,NA,TRBJ2-1,TRBV7-2,TGTGCCAGCAGACCGGTGGATCAGGGGCTACGCAATGAGCAGTTCTTC,CASRPVDQGLRNEQFF
15,NA,few,TRBJ1-2,TRBV10-3,TGTGCCATCAGTGAGTCGACAGCCGTCCCCTATGGCTACACCTTC,CAISESTAVPYGYTF
15,NA,NA,TRBJ1-3,TRBV9,TGTGCCAGCAGCGTTCTGGGGGTCTCTGGAAACACCATATATTTT,CASSVLGVSGNTIYF
14,TRBD1,NA,TRBJ1-5,TRBV2,TGTACCAGCACCTGGGACAGGGGAAGCCAGCCCCAGCATTTT,CTSTWDRGSQPQHF
14,NA,NA,TRBJ1-2,TRBV28,TGTGCCAGCAGCCGGGTGGGGGTTGACTATGGCTACACCTTC,CASSRVGVDYGYTF
13,NA,NA,TRBJ2-7,TRBV15,TGTGCCACCAGCAGTGGCAGGGACTACGAGCAGTACTTC,CATSSGRDYEQYF
13,NA,NA,TRBJ1-6,TRBV21-1,TGTGCCAGCAGGCAGGGATCTAATTCACCCCTCCACTTT,CASRQGSNSPLHF
15,NA,NA,TRBJ1-5,TRBV6-1,TGTGCCAGCATATTAAGAGGGGGGAGTCAACGGCCCCAGCATTTT,CASILRGGSQRPQHF
15,NA,NA,TRBJ2-3,TRBV18,TGTGCCAGCTCACCAACCAGAAGCACAGATACTTGGCAGTATTTT,CASSPTRSTDTWQYF
15,TRBD1,NA,TRBJ1-2,TRBV20-1,TGCGGTGCTAGAGATGGCGGCAGGGGGCATGGAGGCTACACCTTC,CGARDGGRGHGGYTF
15,TRBD1,few,TRBJ1-2,TRBV18,TGTGCCAGCTCACCCGGGACAGGGCCTAACTATGGCTACACCTTC,CASSPGTGPNYGYTF
17,TRBD1,few,TRBJ2-3,TRBV6-2/TRBV6-3,TGTGCCAGCAGTTACACGGACAGGGAATCTAGCACAGATACGCAGTATTTT,CASSYTDRESSTDTQYF
16,NA,few,TRBJ1-2,TRBV12-3/TRBV12-4,TGTGCCAGCAGCCGGAGACTCTTAGGATATGACTATGGCTACACCTTC,CASSRRLLGYDYGYTF
16,NA,NA,TRBJ2-3,TRBV27,TGTGCCAGCAGCCTCCTTGGAGTCCCCTACACAGATACGCAGTATTTT,CASSLLGVPYTDTQYF
15,NA,NA,TRBJ2-3,TRBV27,TGTGCCAGCAGTCCTTCCGACTCGGCTCGCGACACGCAGTATTTT,CASSPSDSARDTQYF
12,NA,NA,TRBJ2-3,TRBV20-1,TGCAGTGCTCTCTCCGGCACAGATACGCAGTATTTT,CSALSGTDTQYF
13,NA,NA,TRBJ2-7,TRBV3-1,TGTACCAGCAGCCCTCGGACAACCTACGAGCAGTACTTC,CTSSPRTTYEQYF
14,NA,NA,TRBJ1-5,TRBV7-2,TGTGCCAGCAGCTTAGCCCCCGCCCGAACGCCCCAGCATTTT,CASSLAPARTPQHF
16,TRBD1,NA,TRBJ1-2,TRBV3-1,TGTGCCAGCAGCGATCTCGGGACAGGTTATTCTTATGGCTACACCTTC,CASSDLGTGYSYGYTF
13,NA,few,TRBJ2-5,TRBV5-1,TGCGCCAGCAGCTCTCGACCAGAAGAGACCCAGTACTTC,CASSSRPEETQYF
15,TRBD1,NA,TRBJ1-1,TRBV2,TGTGCCAGCAGCCCACAGGGGGCAGAAAACACTGAAGCTTTCTTT,CASSPQGAENTEAFF
15,TRBD1,NA,TRBJ1-2,TRBV6-6,TGTGCCAGCAGCCCTGCAGGGGGCGCCGTGGGAGGCTACACCTTC,CASSPAGGAVGGYTF